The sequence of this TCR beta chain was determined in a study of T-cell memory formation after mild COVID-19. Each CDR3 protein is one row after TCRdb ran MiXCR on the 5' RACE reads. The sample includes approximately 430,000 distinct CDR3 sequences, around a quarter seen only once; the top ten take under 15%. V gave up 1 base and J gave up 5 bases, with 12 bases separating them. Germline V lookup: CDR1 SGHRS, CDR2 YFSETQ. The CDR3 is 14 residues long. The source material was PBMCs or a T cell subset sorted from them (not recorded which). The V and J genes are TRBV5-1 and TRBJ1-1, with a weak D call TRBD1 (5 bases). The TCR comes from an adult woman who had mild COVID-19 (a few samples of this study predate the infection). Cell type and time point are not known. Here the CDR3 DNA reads TGCGCCAGCAGCTTGAGACCTGAGGGGACTGAAGCTTTCTTT. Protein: CASSLRPEGTEAFF.